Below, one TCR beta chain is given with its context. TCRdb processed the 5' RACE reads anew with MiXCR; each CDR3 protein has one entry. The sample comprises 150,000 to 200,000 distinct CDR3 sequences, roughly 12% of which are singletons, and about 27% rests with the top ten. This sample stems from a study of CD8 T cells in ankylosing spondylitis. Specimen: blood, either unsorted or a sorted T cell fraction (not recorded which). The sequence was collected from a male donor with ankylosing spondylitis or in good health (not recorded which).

CDR3 nucleotide sequence: TGTGCCAGCAGCTCCGGACTAGCGCATTACAATGAGCAGTTCTTC. It yields the protein CASSSGLAHYNEQFF. The V and J genes are TRBV7-2 and TRBJ2-1, with 9 bases fitting TRBD2. V shed 4 bases, J shed 4 bases, and the junction held 5 bases outside the gene matches. CDR1 and CDR2 from the germline V gene are SGHTA and FQGNSA. The CDR3 covers 15 residues. Using reference TRBV7-2 and TRBJ2-1 for the parts outside the CDR3, the full variable domain is GAGVSQSPSNKVTEKGKDVELRCDPISGHTALYWYRQSLGQGLEFLIYFQGNSAPDKSGLPSDRFSAERTGGSVSTLTIQRTQQEDSAVYLCASSSGLAHYNEQFFGPGTRLTVL.